This TCR beta chain was recovered during a study of brain metastases from non-small cell lung cancer. V was shortened by 2 bases and J by 5 bases, with 8 bases between the two germline ends. This CDR3 comprises 14 residues. CDR1 is SGHTS, CDR2 YDEGEE, per germline. Some clones are missing from TCRdb's copy, which holds only in-frame ones; the method was immunoSEQ multiplex PCR. This sample has around 1,600 clones, with 70% to 85% found just once. Sequences were obtained from tumor-adjacent normal tissue. The TCR comes from a donor at least 40 years old with non-small cell lung cancer. This chain connects TRBV5-8 to TRBJ1-6; D is perhaps TRBD1 (6 bases). CDR3 DNA sequence: TGTGCCAGCAGCTTCAGGGGAGATAATTCACCCCTCCACTTT. Protein sequence: CASSFRGDNSPLHF.